The 17 T cell receptor beta chains below come from one sample, sequenced in a study of cytomegalovirus exposure and HLA in healthy donors. PCR employed 60 Vbeta and 13 Jbeta primers. Some clones are missing from TCRdb's copy, which holds only in-frame ones; the method was immunoSEQ multiplex PCR. The sample includes about 180,000 clones, more than 60% seen only once; the top ten take over 1.1%. The sequencing sample was made of PBMCs. The receptors were sampled from a man aged 18 to 35 in good health and CMV-seronegative.

This chain joins TRBV7-2 and TRBJ2-3; tentative D call: TRBD2 (5 bases). This CDR3 has 17 amino acids. The V end lost 5 bases, the J end lost 2 bases, and 20 bases lay between the germline ends. Germline CDR1 reads SGHTA; CDR2 reads FQGNSA. CDR3 bases: TGTGCCAGCAGCCCGCCGGACGGACTGGTTCTCACAGATACGCAGTATTTT. It codes for CASSPPDGLVLTDTQYF.

The rearrangement uses TRBV2 and TRBJ1-2, with no clear D. The CDR3 runs to 12 residues. The ends were cut back, 5 bases at V and 8 bases at J, with 12 bases in the middle. The germline gives CDR1 SNHLY, CDR2 FYNNEI. In DNA form, the CDR3 reads TGTGCCAGCAGTATACCCACACCAGGCTACACCTTC. Encoded protein: CASSIPTPGYTF.

The chain carries TRBV5-4 and TRBJ2-7; TRBD2 aligns across 13 bases. V lost 0 bases to trimming and J lost 6 bases; unmatched junction nucleotides: 9. This CDR3 has 17 residues. Germline lookup yields CDR1 SGHNT and CDR2 YYREEE (reference sequence). The CDR3 sequence: CASSLDAPGTSGAEQYF. The DNA for the CDR3 is TGTGCCAGCAGCTTGGACGCCCCCGGGACTAGCGGGGCCGAGCAGTACTTC. The whole variable domain, filled in from reference TRBV5-4 and TRBJ2-7, reads ETGVTQSPTHLIKTRGQQVTLRCSSQSGHNTVSWYQQALGQGPQFIFQYYREEENGRGNFPPRFSGLQFPNYSSELNVNALELDDSALYLCASSLDAPGTSGAEQYFGPGTRLTVT.

V and J are TRBV5-1 and TRBJ1-1; 9 positions match TRBD1. Trimming removed 3 bases from V and 3 bases from J; junction bases left unmatched: 9. The length of the CDR3 is 16 residues. Germline assignment: CDR1 SGHRS and CDR2 YFSETQ. CDR3 nucleotide sequence: TGCGCCAGCAGCTATTTTGGGACAGGGTTGGACACTGAAGCTTTCTTT. Translated, it gives CASSYFGTGLDTEAFF.

V and J are TRBV18 and TRBJ1-5; weak D call: TRBD1 (5 bases). V was cut by 6 bases and J by 4 bases, with 16 bases left in between. Germline V gives CDR1 KGHSH, CDR2 LQKENI. The CDR3 spans 15 residues. Here the CDR3 DNA reads TGTGCCAGCTCCAAGGGGCAGGAATTAAATCAGCCCCAGCATTTT. This gives the protein CASSKGQELNQPQHF.

The V gene is TRBV7-2, the J gene TRBJ2-7; 9 positions match TRBD1. The CDR3 runs 15 residues. With 4 bases clipped from V and 2 bases from J, the junction kept 6 bases outside the gene matches. CDR1 and CDR2 from the germline V gene are SGHTA and FQGNSA. The CDR3 sequence: CASSYAGTGTYEQYF. CDR3 DNA sequence: TGTGCCAGCAGCTACGCCGGGACAGGGACCTACGAGCAGTACTTC.

The chain carries TRBV30 and TRBJ2-6; TRBD1 matches at 9 bases. Germline assignment: CDR1 GTSNPN and CDR2 SVGIG (reference sequence). The length of the CDR3 is 19 residues. The ends lost 2 bases at V and 6 bases at J; junction bases unmatched: 17. The CDR3 region is CAWSSGLLDRGSLANVLTF. For the CDR3, the DNA is TGTGCCTGGAGTTCCGGGTTATTGGACAGGGGTTCCCTGGCCAACGTCCTGACTTTC. Looking up the rest from reference TRBV30 and TRBJ2-6 gives the full variable domain: SQTIHQWPATLVQPVGSPLSLECTVEGTSNPNLYWYRQAAGRGLQLLFYSVGIGQISSEVPQNLSASRPQDRQFILSSKKLLLSDSGFYLCAWSSGLLDRGSLANVLTFGAGSRLTVL.

The chain employs TRBV5-5 and TRBJ2-2; 7 nucleotides line up with TRBD1. Germline V gives CDR1 SGHKS, CDR2 YYEKEE (reference sequence). This CDR3 has 13 residues. The V gene end was trimmed by 4 bases and the J gene end by 6 bases; junction bases not matched to a gene: 3. Written as DNA, the CDR3 is TGTGCCAGCAGCCCGACAGGGTCCGGGGAGCTGTTTTTT. Its protein product is CASSPTGSGELFF.

The chain joins TRBV2 to TRBJ1-2; D is ambiguous. The CDR3 covers 13 residues. Trimming took 2 bases from V and 4 from J, leaving 8 bases between them. Germline V gene sequence: CDR1 SNHLY, CDR2 FYNNEI. This chain's CDR3 is CASSERGPYGYTF. Here the CDR3 DNA reads TGTGCCAGCAGTGAAAGAGGGCCCTATGGCTACACCTTC.

The J gene is TRBJ2-5, the V gene TRBV5-1, with D hard to call. Germline V gene data show CDR1 as SGHRS and CDR2 as YFSETQ. V was shortened by 4 bases and J by 4 bases, with 14 bases between the two germline ends. The CDR3 covers 14 residues. The CDR3 reads CASSPLGRRETQYF. CDR3 nucleotide sequence: TGCGCCAGCAGCCCCCTGGGCAGAAGAGAGACCCAGTACTTC.

This clone was counted a single time. The rearrangement joins TRBV29-1 to TRBJ2-1, with D unclear. The CDR3 is 11 residues long. Germline values: CDR1 SQVTM, CDR2 ANQGSEA. The ends were cut back, 7 bases at V and 8 bases at J, with 12 bases in the middle. The CDR3 sequence is CSASPLDEQFF. CDR3 sequence (DNA): TGCAGCGCTTCCCCTCTCGATGAGCAGTTCTTC.

This clone was counted once. The chain is built from TRBV6-4 and TRBJ2-3; D is unresolved. The V gene lost 0 bases and the J gene lost 8 bases, with 12 bases spanning the gap. Per the germline V gene, CDR1 is MRHNA and CDR2 is SNTAGT. CDR3 length: 14 residues. The DNA for the CDR3 is TGTGCCAGCAGTGACTCGATTGACTCCCGTACGCAGTATTTT. The encoded protein is CASSDSIDSRTQYF.

The chain recombines TRBV6-6 with TRBJ2-7, with a possible D match to TRBD2 (5 bases). This CDR3 comprises 12 residues. V was clipped by 5 bases and J by 2 bases, with 7 bases between them. Germline-derived CDR1 and CDR2 are MNHNY and SVGAGI (reference sequence). CDR3: CASSEGPYEQYF. The CDR3 DNA reads as TGTGCCAGCAGTGAGGGCCCCTACGAGCAGTACTTC.

In this sample, this clone turned up a few times. V is TRBV30 and J is TRBJ2-5, with D maybe TRBD1 (5 bases). Germline values: CDR1 GTSNPN, CDR2 SVGIG (reference sequence). The CDR3 totals 15 residues. Trimming removed 0 bases at V and 0 bases at J, with 11 bases between. Here the CDR3 DNA reads TGTGCCTGGAGTGTTACCAGGACATACCAAGAGACCCAGTACTTC. Residues: CAWSVTRTYQETQYF.

This clone occurred a few times. The CDR3 loop is CASSVRTGASYEQYF. CDR3 in DNA: TGCGCCAGCAGCGTACGGACAGGGGCGTCCTACGAGCAGTACTTC. V and J are TRBV5-1 and TRBJ2-7; TRBD1 matches at 9 bases. CDR1 is SGHRS and CDR2 is YFSETQ in the germline V gene. The CDR3 consists of 15 residues. The V gene end was trimmed by 4 bases and the J gene end by 1 base; junction bases not matched to a gene: 6.

This chain uses TRBV5-5 with TRBJ1-6; D ambiguous. This CDR3 is built from 17 residues. The germline gives CDR1 SGHKS, CDR2 YYEKEE (reference sequence). V lost 1 base to trimming and J lost 0 bases, with 11 bases between them. CDR3 protein: CASSLMLLSSYNSPLHF. In nucleotides, the CDR3 is TGTGCCAGCAGCTTGATGCTCCTGAGCTCCTATAATTCACCCCTCCACTTT.

The chain uses TRBV14 and TRBJ2-7; 8 nucleotides match TRBD2. There are 14 residues in the CDR3. Germline CDR1 is SGHDN and CDR2 is FVKESK. J was trimmed by 3 bases and V by 5 bases; bases with no gene match: 6. The CDR3 reads CASSLLAASYEQYF. The CDR3 DNA reads as TGTGCCAGCAGCTTACTAGCGGCCAGCTACGAGCAGTACTTC.